The 21 T cell receptor beta chains given below trace back to one sample, sequenced in a study of spatial heterogeneity in lung cancer. Time point denoted: sample taken at primary tumor resection. TCRdb re-called the 5' RACE reads with MiXCR, one entry per CDR3 protein. The table includes approximately 21,000 distinct CDR3 sequences, 2.5% to 4% detected once. Material: PBMCs, obtained at surgery. All receptors derive from a female donor with early-stage non-small cell lung cancer.

This clonotype occurred many times. The V and J genes are TRBV6-2 or TRBV6-3 and TRBJ1-1; tentative D call: TRBD1 (5 bases). Germline CDR1 and CDR2: MNHEY and SVGEGT. V was trimmed by 10 bases and J by 1 base, leaving 13 bases between them. CDR3 length equals 13 residues. The CDR3 reads CANRQSQNTEAFF. The CDR3 region has the DNA TGTGCCAACCGACAGTCCCAGAACACTGAAGCTTTCTTT.

The chain has TRBV3-1 and TRBJ1-5; D call uncertain. V dropped 1 base and J dropped 4 bases, with 11 bases sitting between them. Germline V gene lookup returns CDR1 LGHDT and CDR2 YNNKEL (reference sequence). The CDR3 is 15 amino acids. This chain's CDR3 is CASSQGTLTNQPQHF. CDR3 coding DNA: TGTGCCAGCAGCCAAGGTACCCTAACTAATCAGCCCCAGCATTTT. Based on the CDR3 plus reference TRBV3-1 and TRBJ1-5, the full variable domain is DTAVSQTPKYLVTQMGNDKSIKCEQNLGHDTMYWYKQDSKKFLKIMFSYNNKELIINETVPNRFSPKSPDKAHLNLHINSLELGDSAVYFCASSQGTLTNQPQHFGDGTRLSIL.

This clonotype was observed many times. The chain uses TRBV20-1 and TRBJ2-1; 9 nucleotides match TRBD2. Germline V gene data show CDR1 as DFQATT and CDR2 as SNEGSKA (reference sequence). J was trimmed by 7 bases and V by 0 bases; bases with no gene match: 10. This CDR3 comprises 16 residues. The CDR3, as DNA: TGCAGTGCTAGAGACTCGCGGGAGGGCACGGTTAATGAGCAGTTCTTC. Its translation: CSARDSREGTVNEQFF.

This clonotype occurred many times. V gene TRBV12-3 or TRBV12-4 combines with J gene TRBJ1-1; D is perhaps TRBD1 (6 bases). V lost 5 bases and J lost 3, with 13 bases in between. The CDR3 runs 14 residues. The CDR3 loop is CASSLHRVDTEAFF. CDR3 nucleotides: TGTGCCAGCAGTCTCCACAGGGTTGACACTGAAGCTTTCTTT.

This sequence joins TRBV12-3 or TRBV12-4 and TRBJ1-6; tentative D call: TRBD1 (6 bases). With 3 bases removed from V and 7 bases from J, the gap between germline ends came to 13 bases. The CDR3 has 15 amino acids. CDR3 DNA: TGTGCCAGCAGTTTCGGCAGGGGTGGCAATTCACCCCTCCACTTT. The encoded protein is CASSFGRGGNSPLHF.

This clonotype has ten or more counts. The CDR3 DNA reads TGTGCCACCAGCAGAGATTTTGCAGGACAGTATCAGCCCCAGCATTTT. Residues: CATSRDFAGQYQPQHF. This chain connects TRBV15 to TRBJ1-5; possible D gene TRBD1, 6 bases. The V end lost 0 bases, the J end lost 5 bases, and 14 bases lay between the germline ends. The CDR3 has 16 residues. CDR1 and CDR2 from the germline V gene are LNHNV and YYDKDF (reference sequence).

This clonotype showed up many times. The chain combines TRBV4-1 with TRBJ2-1; no definite D call. V dropped 4 bases and J dropped 13 bases, with 14 bases sitting between them. Per the germline V gene, CDR1 is MGHRA and CDR2 is YSYEKL. CDR3 length equals 12 residues. This chain's CDR3 is CASSPSGQKQFF. The CDR3 DNA reads as TGCGCCAGCAGCCCCTCCGGGCAGAAACAGTTCTTC.

There are many counts of this clonotype. The chain combines TRBV6-4 with TRBJ1-1, with a tentative D call TRBD1 (5 bases). The CDR3 length is 13 residues. Trimming took 4 bases from V and 3 from J, leaving 9 bases between them. The germline gives CDR1 MRHNA, CDR2 SNTAGT. CDR3: CASSADRHTEAFF. The CDR3 bases are TGTGCCAGCAGTGCCGACAGACACACTGAAGCTTTCTTT.

A remark on this clonotype: A much bigger clone sits one base away, suggesting this may be a read error. The J gene is TRBJ2-1, the V gene TRBV12-3 or TRBV12-4; a weak D match, TRBD2 (5 bases). The ends were cut back, 1 base at V and 5 bases at J, with 12 bases in the middle. The CDR3 runs 15 residues. CDR3 residues: CASSLGGSTNNEQFF. The CDR3 DNA reads as TGTGCCAGCAGTTTAGGCGGGTCGACCAACAATGAGCAGTTCTTC.

This clonotype was recorded many times. V gene TRBV27 combines with J gene TRBJ2-7; TRBD2 matches at 16 bases. This CDR3 is built from 17 residues. The J segment lost 4 bases and the V segment lost 3 bases, leaving 6 bases of the junction unmatched. Germline assignment: CDR1 MNHEY and CDR2 SMNVEV (reference sequence). The CDR3 loop reads CASSLGLAGGKEYEQYF. CDR3 bases: TGTGCCAGCAGTTTGGGACTAGCGGGAGGGAAAGAGTACGAGCAGTACTTC.

This clonotype occurred many times. The J gene is TRBJ2-5, the V gene TRBV18; D unresolved. This CDR3 has 14 residues. Trimming took off 2 bases at V and 2 bases at J, with 9 bases between the two ends. In germline, CDR1 is KGHSH, CDR2 LQKENI. CDR3 in amino acids: CASSPYGDQETQYF. The DNA for the CDR3 is TGTGCCAGCTCACCATACGGAGATCAAGAGACCCAGTACTTC.

This clonotype was picked up many times. The CDR3 DNA reads TGTGCCAGCAGTGAAGAAGGACAGGGACAAGATACGCAGTATTTT. Encoded protein: CASSEEGQGQDTQYF. The rearrangement joins TRBV2 to TRBJ2-3, with 8 bases matching TRBD1. This CDR3 region has 15 residues. CDR1 is SNHLY and CDR2 is FYNNEI in the germline V gene. V was clipped by 1 base and J by 5 bases; unmatched bases: 5.

In its sample, this clonotype was seen many times. DNA for the CDR3: TGTGCCAGCAGTAGTAGGGACGTCGACAATGAGCAGTTCTTC. This translates into CASSSRDVDNEQFF. This chain joins TRBV27 and TRBJ2-1, with D possibly being TRBD1 or TRBD2 (5 bases each). Between the trimmed V and J ends, which lost 5 bases and 5 bases, there was a span of 13 bases. The CDR3 totals 14 residues. CDR1 is MNHEY and CDR2 is SMNVEV in the germline V gene (reference sequence).

This clonotype was found many times. The rearrangement links TRBV6-1 to TRBJ1-3; D uncertain. Trimming took 4 bases from V and 2 from J, leaving 12 bases between them. The CDR3 has 15 residues. Germline V lookup: CDR1 MNHNS, CDR2 SASEGT. CDR3 nucleotide sequence: TGTGCCAGCAGTGCCAAGGAATTTACTGGAAACACCATATATTTT. It specifies CASSAKEFTGNTIYF.

The table lists this clonotype with many counts. J is TRBJ1-5 and V is TRBV6-4, with unresolved D. The CDR3 contains 14 residues. CDR1 and CDR2 from the germline V gene are MRHNA and SNTAGT. Deletions cut 6 bases from V and 1 base from J, with 10 bases between. Here the CDR3 reads CASRVPSSNQPQHF. In DNA, the CDR3 is TGTGCCAGCAGGGTCCCCTCAAGCAATCAGCCCCAGCATTTT.

By share of the sample, this clonotype is medium-sized. The chain joins TRBV10-3 to TRBJ2-5, with 8 positions matching TRBD2. The CDR3 covers 13 residues. Germline values: CDR1 ENHRY, CDR2 SYGVKD. V shed 4 bases, J shed 5 bases, and the junction held 3 bases outside the gene matches. This CDR3 reads CAISAGGTETQYF. The CDR3, as DNA: TGTGCCATCAGTGCGGGAGGGACCGAGACCCAGTACTTC.

This clonotype appeared many times. The chain uses TRBV5-1 and TRBJ2-4; no reliable D call. The V gene lost 4 bases and the J gene lost 1 base, with 15 bases spanning the gap. The CDR3 loop spans 16 amino acids. Per germline, CDR1 SGHRS and CDR2 YFSETQ. The DNA for the CDR3 is TGCGCCAGCAGCCCCTCGGGCTCCGTCGCCAAAAACATTCAGTACTTC. Encoded protein: CASSPSGSVAKNIQYF.

This clonotype has at least ten counts. The gene calls are TRBV2 and TRBJ1-2; a possible D gene is TRBD1 (6 bases). Trimming removed 2 bases from V and 6 bases from J, with 13 bases in between. The CDR3 is made up of 14 amino acids. Germline V gene data show CDR1 as SNHLY and CDR2 as FYNNEI. The CDR3 sequence is CASSELTGRDGYTF. DNA of the CDR3: TGTGCCAGCAGTGAATTAACAGGGAGGGATGGCTACACCTTC.

The chain joins TRBV6-4 to TRBJ1-1; a possible D gene is TRBD1 (5 bases). Trimming pared 1 base from V and 5 bases from J, leaving 8 bases between. From germline, CDR1 is MRHNA and CDR2 SNTAGT. There are 13 residues in the CDR3. The CDR3 sequence is CASSDFGGTEAFF. CDR3 sequence (DNA): TGTGCCAGCAGTGACTTCGGGGGGACTGAAGCTTTCTTT.

This clonotype was seen many times. This chain uses TRBV11-3 with TRBJ2-5; maybe TRBD2 (5 bases). The V end was cut by 0 bases, the J end by 5 bases, with 13 bases between. The CDR3 is made up of 15 amino acids. Germline values: CDR1 SGHNT, CDR2 YENEEA. CDR3 region: CASSLEGLAGETQYF. CDR3 nucleotides: TGTGCCAGCAGCTTAGAAGGGCTAGCTGGGGAGACCCAGTACTTC.

The chain uses TRBV2 and TRBJ2-7; D not resolved. CDR1 and CDR2 (germline): SNHLY, FYNNEI. V was trimmed by 3 bases and J by 3 bases, leaving 9 bases between them. This CDR3 spans 13 amino acids. CDR3 sequence (DNA): TGTGCCAGCAGTGATGACATGGACTACGAGCAGTACTTC. Translating it yields CASSDDMDYEQYF.